This is a list of T cell receptor beta chains from one sample in a study of siplizumab effects on memory and regulatory T cells. The assay was immunoSEQ multiplex PCR, and TCRdb's table has in-frame clones only and misses some. The table has tens of thousands of clones, approximately 96% seen once; the top ten hold roughly 0.031%. What was sequenced was naive CD4+ T cells sorted from blood. These receptors all stem from a human donor in good health. The CDR3 runs from the conserved cysteine through the conserved F or W. The order of the fields is clone size, V gene, D gene, J gene, CDR3 DNA, CDR3 protein. The D gene is left open where the match is weak. Clone size is shown for a subset of rows, as once, few, many or a class of expanded clone.

.	TRBV11-2	.	TRBJ2-7	TGTGCCAGCAGCCCACAAACAGCTACCTCCTACGAGCAGTACTTC	CASSPQTATSYEQYF
.	TRBV7-6	.	TRBJ1-6	TGTGCCAGCAGCTTACTAACAGCCAATAATTCACCCCTCCACTTT	CASSLLTANNSPLHF
.	TRBV10-3	.	TRBJ2-2	TGTGCCATCAGTGAAATGGAGGGCACCGGGGAGCTGTTTTTT	CAISEMEGTGELFF
.	TRBV11-1	.	TRBJ2-2	TGTGCCAGCAGTTTTCGGGGGGCAGAGAACACCGGGGAGCTGTTTTTT	CASSFRGAENTGELFF
.	TRBV13	.	TRBJ1-2	TGTGCCAGCAGCTTAAGAGGGCTGGGGTTCTATGGCTACACCTTC	CASSLRGLGFYGYTF
.	TRBV18	.	TRBJ1-4	TGTGCCAGCTCACTTGGGGCAACAACTAATGAAAAACTGTTTTTT	CASSLGATTNEKLFF
.	TRBV2	TRBD1	TRBJ1-5	TGTGCCAGCAGTGAGGGACAGAATAATCAGCCCCAGCATTTT	CASSEGQNNQPQHF
.	TRBV28	TRBD1	TRBJ1-4	TGTGCCAGCAGTGGCCTCCAGGGGGCGGGCGAAAAACTGTTTTTT	CASSGLQGAGEKLFF
.	TRBV6-5	.	TRBJ1-2	TGTGCCAGCAGTTACTCGAACGTGAACAGCTACACCTTC	CASSYSNVNSYTF
.	TRBV6-6	TRBD1	TRBJ1-2	TGTGCCAGCACCCACGACAGGGCCTCCCTCTATGGCTACACCTTC	CASTHDRASLYGYTF
once	TRBV5-4	TRBD2	TRBJ2-3	TGTGCCAGCAGCAGGAATAGCGGGGCGACAGATACGCAGTATTTT	CASSRNSGATDTQYF
.	TRBV7-2	.	TRBJ1-3	TGTGCCAGCAGCTCCCCCGGGGGCTCTGGAAACACCATATATTTT	CASSSPGGSGNTIYF
.	TRBV11-1	.	TRBJ1-1	TGTGCCAGCAGCTTCATTCTCGGGGGCGGAGCTTTCTTT	CASSFILGGGAFF
.	TRBV7-2	.	TRBJ1-2	TGTGCCAGCAGCTTACTACAGGGTGCCCTTCTATTCGGCTACACCTTC	CASSLLQGALLFGYTF
.	TRBV4-1	.	TRBJ1-5	TGCGCCAGCAGCCAAGACGCGGGTTCTAATCAGCCCCAGCATTTT	CASSQDAGSNQPQHF
.	TRBV4-3	.	TRBJ2-2	TGCGCCAGCAGCCAAGTGGGAGCAGACCGGGACACCGGGGAGCTGTTTTTT	CASSQVGADRDTGELFF
.	TRBV11-2	TRBD1	TRBJ2-2	TGTGCCAGCAGACCGACAGGGGGTTCCCCTTCCGGGGAGCTGTTTTTT	CASRPTGGSPSGELFF
.	TRBV2	TRBD2	TRBJ2-7	TGTGCCAGCAGCGGGGGAGGGCCCGAGCAGTACTTC	CASSGGGPEQYF
.	TRBV5-4	TRBD1	TRBJ1-2	TGTGCCAGCAGCGTGGGACAGGGGGGTGACTATGGCTACACCTTC	CASSVGQGGDYGYTF
.	TRBV29-1	.	TRBJ1-4	TGCAGCGCCCGACTAATCCGGGGCGGTGAAAAACTGTTTTTT	CSARLIRGGEKLFF
.	TRBV4-1	.	TRBJ2-1	TGCGCCAGCAGCCGACCAGGCCGGGACATCTACAATGAGCAGTTCTTC	CASSRPGRDIYNEQFF
.	TRBV6-5	.	TRBJ2-2	TGTGCCAGCAGTTCCGGGGCCGGGGAGCTGTTTTTT	CASSSGAGELFF
.	TRBV4-3	.	TRBJ1-3	TGCGCCAGCAGCCAAGAGGCTCCCGACAGTGTCTCTGGAAACACCATATATTTT	CASSQEAPDSVSGNTIYF
.	TRBV5-6	TRBD1	TRBJ2-1	TGTGCCAGCAGCCCCGGGACAGGGGCTGATGAGCAGTTCTTC	CASSPGTGADEQFF
once	TRBV18	.	TRBJ1-1	TGTGCCAGCTCACCCTTGACCCCGATATCTGAAGCTTTCTTT	CASSPLTPISEAFF
.	TRBV7-2	.	TRBJ1-2	TGTGCCAGCAGCTTAGGGAGGTGGGGACCCTCGGGCTATGGCTACACCTTC	CASSLGRWGPSGYGYTF
.	TRBV6-5	.	TRBJ1-1	TGTGCCAGCAGATTGACCGGACCGAACACTGAAGCTTTCTTT	CASRLTGPNTEAFF
.	TRBV21-1	.	TRBJ1-5	TGTGCCAGCAGCAAGTCCCCCAGGGGAAATAATCAGCCCCAGCATTTT	CASSKSPRGNNQPQHF
.	TRBV2	TRBD1	TRBJ1-6	TGTGCCAGCAGGGACAGGGAAGATTCACCCCTCCACTTT	CASRDREDSPLHF
.	TRBV6-5	.	TRBJ1-5	TGTGCCAGCAGACTTATACAGGGCCAGCCCCAGCATTTT	CASRLIQGQPQHF
.	TRBV15	.	TRBJ1-3	TGTGCCACCGGGAGGGCAAACACCATATATTTT	CATGRANTIYF
.	TRBV5-1	.	TRBJ2-7	TGCGCCAGCAGCTTGATTGGGTCCCCCTACGAGCAGTACTTC	CASSLIGSPYEQYF
.	TRBV7-9	.	TRBJ2-2	TGTGCCAGCAGCTTAGGGGCCGGGGAGCTGTTTTTT	CASSLGAGELFF